The TCR beta chain under discussion was sequenced for a study of blood T cell repertoires in COVID-19. Turning to the study itself: COVID-19 samples collected from the United States, Italy and Spain covered acute and convalescent phases. PBMCs, B-cell-depleted T cells, or T cells provided the cDNA or gDNA that made up the material.

Some clones are missing from TCRdb's copy, which holds only in-frame ones; the method was immunoSEQ multiplex PCR. The table lists about 210,000 clones, roughly four fifths of them singletons. The V gene's germline CDR1 is SGHRS and CDR2 YFSETQ. Trimming took 3 bases from V and 6 from J; bases not matched to a gene: 5. This CDR3 contains 15 residues. J is TRBJ2-1 and V is TRBV5-1; 11 nucleotides line up with TRBD2. The sequencing input was peripheral blood. The origin of this receptor is a woman aged 40-49 years with acute or convalescent COVID-19. This chain's CDR3 is CASSYSSGGINEQFF. The CDR3 DNA reads as TGCGCCAGCAGCTATTCTAGCGGGGGGATCAATGAGCAGTTCTTC.